This T cell receptor beta chain was profiled in a study of T cell clones after liver transplantation. Across the whole study: Samples came from ITN030ST, which attempted immunosuppression withdrawal within 2 years of liver transplantation. Post-transplant blood was tracked for graft-donor-reactive T cell clones identified in a pre-transplant mixed lymphocyte reaction.

Produced via immunoSEQ multiplex PCR; TCRdb's table is partial and in-frame only. The table includes more than 95,000 clones, roughly 80% detected once. Looked up from germline, CDR1 is MNHEY and CDR2 is SVGAGI. Trimming stripped 5 bases from V and 2 bases from J, with 10 bases between. This CDR3 is 15 amino acids long. This sequence was found in a human donor who received a liver transplant. This sequence joins TRBV6-5 and TRBJ2-6, with a possible D match to TRBD2 (5 bases). Sequencing was performed on CD4+ T cells from blood, taken before liver transplant. As DNA, the CDR3 is TGTGCCAGCAGTCGGACTCGCGCTGGGGCCAACGTCCTGACTTTC. Amino acids: CASSRTRAGANVLTF.